Listed below are T cell receptor beta chains from one sample, sequenced in a study of blood T cell repertoires in COVID-19. Profiling relied on immunoSEQ multiplex PCR, and the TCRdb table lists in-frame clones only, not all of them. The sample lists 40,000 to 50,000 clones, about nine tenths occurring once. Sequencing was performed on peripheral blood. The origin of the receptors is a middle-aged man with active COVID-19. The CDR3 runs from the conserved cysteine through the conserved F or W. D genes are given only for firm matches. Clone size appears in some rows only: once, few, many, or a class for an expanded clone.

len	v_gene	j_gene	d_gene	abundance	CDR3nt	CDR3aa
17	TRBV7-2	TRBJ2-3	TRBD2	.	TGTGCCAGCAGCATCCTACTAGCGGGAGGGCCAGGAGATACGCAGTATTTT	CASSILLAGGPGDTQYF
11	TRBV5-6	TRBJ1-1	.	.	TGTGCCAGCAGCAGGGAGACTGAAGCTTTCTTT	CASSRETEAFF
15	TRBV5-1	TRBJ2-1	.	.	TGCGCCAGCAGCCCTATACGGAGCTCCTACAATGAGCAGTTCTTC	CASSPIRSSYNEQFF
14	TRBV19	TRBJ2-1	.	few	TGTGCCACGAGTAGCGGCGGGGACTACAATGAGCAGTTCTTC	CATSSGGDYNEQFF
15	TRBV6-4	TRBJ2-3	TRBD1	.	TGTGCCAGCAGTGAATTGACAGGGGGGACAGATACGCAGTATTTT	CASSELTGGTDTQYF
14	TRBV6-5	TRBJ2-7	.	.	TGTGCCAGCAGAGAGACCCGGGGGTCCTACGAGCAGTACTTC	CASRETRGSYEQYF
14	TRBV11-2	TRBJ2-7	TRBD2	once	TGTGCCAGCAGTTTCGGACTAGCGGGAGACGAGCAGTACTTC	CASSFGLAGDEQYF
13	TRBV28	TRBJ2-7	.	.	TGTGCCAGCACCCCTACAGGGACCTACGAGCAGTACTTC	CASTPTGTYEQYF
16	TRBV7-9	TRBJ2-7	TRBD1	once	TGTGCCAGCAGCTTACCGTGGACAGGGGGCAGCTACGAGCAGTACTTC	CASSLPWTGGSYEQYF
17	TRBV19	TRBJ1-5	.	.	TGTGCCAGTAGTTCCCGACACACACCCCAGAGCAATCAGCCCCAGCATTTT	CASSSRHTPQSNQPQHF
14	TRBV10-1	TRBJ2-7	TRBD2	once	TGCGCCAGCAGTGACCCTAGCGGGGAGAACGAGCAGTACTTC	CASSDPSGENEQYF
11	TRBV18	TRBJ2-3	.	once	TGTGCCAGCGGAGTTGGATATACGCAGTATTTT	CASGVGYTQYF
11	TRBV7-9	TRBJ2-5	.	.	TGTGCCAGCGCTTCGGGGGAGACCCAGTACTTC	CASASGETQYF
14	TRBV18	TRBJ2-5	TRBD2	.	TGTGCCAGCTCACCCGGACTAGCCCAAGAGACCCAGTACTTC	CASSPGLAQETQYF
14	TRBV28	TRBJ1-2	.	.	TGTGCCAGCAGTCAGATGGGGCGGATCTATGGCTACACCTTC	CASSQMGRIYGYTF
13	TRBV6-5	TRBJ1-1	.	.	TGTGCCAGCAGTCCAGCGGGGGACACTGAAGCTTTCTTT	CASSPAGDTEAFF
14	TRBV10-1	TRBJ2-1	.	.	TGCGCCAGCAGTGTTGCTGGACTACATGGAGAGCAGTTCTTC	CASSVAGLHGEQFF
14	TRBV28	TRBJ1-5	.	.	TGTGCCAGCAGTCCCTTACTGGGGGCTCAGCCCCAGCATTTT	CASSPLLGAQPQHF
17	TRBV27	TRBJ2-1	TRBD1	.	TGTGCCAGCAGTCTTTACTCGACAGGGCCTCCTTTTAATGAGCAGTTCTTC	CASSLYSTGPPFNEQFF
16	TRBV7-6	TRBJ2-1	TRBD2	.	TGTGCCAGCAGCTTAGTAGCGGGTAGCTCCTACAATGAGCAGTTCTTC	CASSLVAGSSYNEQFF